Reported below is one T cell receptor (beta chain). CDR3 length equals 13 residues. The ends were cut back, 0 bases at V and 5 bases at J, with 5 bases in the middle. CDR1 is LNHDA and CDR2 is SQIVND in the germline V gene (reference sequence). Authors' methods: Amplification of reference gene primers was used by the study to estimate nucleated cell counts. Profiling relied on immunoSEQ multiplex PCR, and the TCRdb table lists in-frame clones only, not all of them. Clonal size and the V and J genes are those of that table, whereas D and trimming came from the DNA. The profile shows under 45,000 clones, roughly 78% of them singletons. The data were obtained in a study of blood T cell repertoires in COVID-19. Study in general: Samples of COVID-19 (acute and convalescent) were obtained from the United States, Italy and Spain.

Sequencing was performed on peripheral blood. This receptor was taken from a man in his sixties with acute or convalescent COVID-19. The chain couples TRBV19 to TRBJ2-1; TRBD1 is a possible D gene (5 bases). The CDR3 protein is CASSIEGDNEQFF. Written as DNA, the CDR3 is TGTGCCAGTAGTATAGAAGGGGACAATGAGCAGTTCTTC.